The present entry profiles one T cell receptor (beta chain) with its context. The authors' processing: Estimated nucleated cell counts came from reference gene primer amplification. The method was immunoSEQ multiplex PCR; TCRdb's version includes in-frame clones alone and lacks a portion of them. The D gene and trimming were derived from the DNA, and the V and J assignments and clone size from that table. The sample shows about 17,000 clones, 87% of them seen only once. These data belong to a study of blood T cell repertoires in COVID-19. CDR1 LNHDA and CDR2 SQIVND come from the germline V gene (reference sequence). The ends lost 5 bases at V and 7 bases at J; junction bases unmatched: 9. The CDR3 extends over 15 amino acids.

Sequenced: peripheral blood. V and J are TRBV19 and TRBJ2-4; 9 bases are a match to TRBD1. The source is a man aged 50-59 years with active COVID-19. The CDR3 loop is CASSLKGTGTNIQYF. The CDR3 nucleotides read TGTGCCAGTAGTTTAAAGGGGACAGGGACGAACATTCAGTACTTC.